This T cell receptor (beta chain) was retrieved from a study of shared clonotypes between healthy human individuals. Across the whole study: There were three CD4 naive, three CD4 memory, two CD8 naive and one CD8 memory plates per donor.

Germline V gives CDR1 GTSNPN, CDR2 SVGIG (reference sequence). The V end lost 2 bases, the J end lost 2 bases, and 12 bases lay between the germline ends. This CDR3 is built from 15 residues. Assay used: immunoSEQ multiplex PCR; TCRdb lists only in-frame clones, some missing. The sample shows some 650,000 clones, around 97% of them seen only once. The sequence came from a woman aged 25-40 years in good health. The specimen sequenced was naive CD4+ T cells sorted from blood. The subset here: CD45RA+ positively selected. This chain connects TRBV30 to TRBJ1-4; D possibly corresponds to TRBD1 (6 bases). CDR3 sequence reads: CAWSTNRVTNEKLFF. The CDR3 nucleotides read TGTGCCTGGAGTACAAACAGGGTTACTAATGAAAAACTGTTTTTT.